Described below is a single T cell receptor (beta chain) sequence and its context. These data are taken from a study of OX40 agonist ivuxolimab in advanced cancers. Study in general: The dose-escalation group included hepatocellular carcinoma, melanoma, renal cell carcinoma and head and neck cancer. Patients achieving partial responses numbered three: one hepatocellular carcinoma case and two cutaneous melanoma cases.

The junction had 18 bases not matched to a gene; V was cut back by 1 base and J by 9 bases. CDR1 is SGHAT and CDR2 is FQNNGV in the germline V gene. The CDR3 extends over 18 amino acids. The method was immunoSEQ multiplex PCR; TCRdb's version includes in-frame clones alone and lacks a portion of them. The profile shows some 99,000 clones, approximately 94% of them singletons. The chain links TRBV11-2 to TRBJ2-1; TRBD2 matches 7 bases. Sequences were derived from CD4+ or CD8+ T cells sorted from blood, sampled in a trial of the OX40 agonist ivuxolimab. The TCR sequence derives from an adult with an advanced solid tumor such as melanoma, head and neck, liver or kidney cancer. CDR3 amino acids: CASSLGLLAGTVSGEQFF. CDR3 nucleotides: TGTGCCAGCAGCTTAGGGTTGTTAGCGGGTACAGTTTCGGGTGAGCAGTTCTTC.